A single sample gave rise to the 22 T cell receptor beta chains below, sequenced in a study of blood T cell repertoires in COVID-19 (dated by TCRdb to about 2020). Library preparation was by the immunoSEQ multiplex PCR assay. Sourced from immuneACCESS, this table was stored by TCRdb with only in-frame sequences that have V and J called. A share of the clones is absent; for the studies checked, an unresolved V gene accounts for under half, and the remainder has no known explanation. The sample profile shows approximately 150,000 clones; approximately 88% of them were found once. The top ten hold roughly a tenth of the sample. Sequencing was carried out using peripheral blood. The receptors here all came from a man aged 55 to 70 with active or convalescent COVID-19.

The V call is TRBV5-1, the J call TRBJ2-1, with 12 bases identical to TRBD2. Germline assignment: CDR1 SGHRS and CDR2 YFSETQ. This CDR3 is 16 amino acids long. The trim removed 5 bases at V and 2 bases at J, leaving 5 bases unmatched. The CDR3 bases are TGCGCCAGCAGATTTGCTAGCGGGAGGGCCTACAATGAGCAGTTCTTC. Its translation: CASRFASGRAYNEQFF.

The chain combines TRBV6-5 with TRBJ1-4; possibly TRBD1 for D (5 bases). Trimming removed 6 bases at V and 4 bases at J, with 12 bases between. This CDR3 has 14 residues. The germline V gene encodes CDR1 MNHEY and CDR2 SVGAGI. DNA of the CDR3: TGTGCCAGCAGGGTAACAGGAAGTAATGAAAAACTGTTTTTT. Translation gives CASRVTGSNEKLFF.

The chain has TRBV14 and TRBJ1-1; D remains unclear. The germline V and J ends were trimmed by 4 bases and 1 base, with 10 bases remaining between them. The length of the CDR3 is 14 residues. Germline V gene sequence: CDR1 SGHDN, CDR2 FVKESK. The CDR3 region is CASSRRGANTEAFF. CDR3 nucleotides: TGTGCCAGCAGCCGGCGGGGAGCGAACACTGAAGCTTTCTTT.

This clone was detected only a few times. The rearrangement joins TRBV11-2 to TRBJ2-7; D call uncertain. The V end lost 5 bases, the J end lost 2 bases, and 7 bases lay between the germline ends. There are 12 residues in the CDR3. Per germline, CDR1 SGHAT and CDR2 FQNNGV. The CDR3 DNA follows: TGTGCCAGCAGCCCTAGTCCCTACGAGCAGTACTTC. Protein: CASSPSPYEQYF.

The chain joins TRBV6-5 to TRBJ2-7; 8 nucleotides match TRBD1. The trim removed 6 bases at V and 6 bases at J, leaving 10 bases unmatched. Germline V lookup: CDR1 MNHEY, CDR2 SVGAGI. This CDR3 comprises 14 residues. The CDR3, as DNA: TGTGCCAGCAGGACAGGGGTCGATTCCGCCGAGCAGTACTTC. It encodes CASRTGVDSAEQYF.

The rearrangement joins TRBV27 to TRBJ1-1; D unclear. The germline V gene has CDR1 MNHEY and CDR2 SMNVEV (reference sequence). This CDR3 has 11 residues. Trimming took off 2 bases at V and 9 bases at J, with 7 bases between the two ends. The CDR3 DNA reads TGTGCCAGCAGTTTAGGGGAGCAAGCTTTCTTT. This translates into CASSLGEQAFF.

This clone was counted once. The CDR3 does not close with the conserved phenylalanine or tryptophan, likely indicating a read error. V gene TRBV10-2 combines with J gene TRBJ1-2; 8 nucleotides line up with TRBD1. Germline lookup yields CDR1 WSHSY and CDR2 SAAADI. After removal of 7 bases from V and 7 bases from J, the junction contained 8 bases not matched to a gene. There are 13 residues in the CDR3. The CDR3 DNA reads TGCGCCAGCACCAAGACAGGGGTTGGTGGCTACACCCTC. Protein: CASTKTGVGGYTL.

Ten or more counts support this clone. V is TRBV15 and J is TRBJ2-7; 10 nucleotides agree with TRBD1. CDR3 size: 14 residues. J gave up 2 bases and V 5 bases, and 3 bases lay outside the gene matches. Germline CDR1 LNHNV, CDR2 YYDKDF (reference sequence). CDR3 nucleotide sequence: TGTGCCACCAGCCCAGACAGGGGGCCCTACGAGCAGTACTTC. Its translation is CATSPDRGPYEQYF.

The rearrangement links TRBV28 to TRBJ2-3; 8 bases align to TRBD2. The germline CDR1 and CDR2 sequences are MDHEN and SYDVKM. J gave up 1 base and V 5 bases, and 8 bases lay outside the gene matches. The CDR3 runs to 16 residues. This CDR3 is CASSRSSGSGTDTQYF. DNA for the CDR3: TGTGCCAGCAGTCGTTCCAGCGGGAGCGGCACAGATACGCAGTATTTT.

The CDR3 bases are TGTGCCAGCAGCTCGCTCGCACTAGCGGGAGCCGAGACCCAGTACTTC. Protein product: CASSSLALAGAETQYF. The rearrangement links TRBV7-3 to TRBJ2-5; TRBD2 aligns across 11 bases. This CDR3 region has 16 residues. V shed 4 bases, J shed 5 bases, and the junction held 9 bases outside the gene matches. Germline-derived CDR1 and CDR2 are SGHTA and FQGTGA.

This rearrangement joins TRBV27 to TRBJ1-6; 8 positions match TRBD1. After removal of 6 bases from V and 10 bases from J, the junction contained 5 bases not matched to a gene. Looked up from germline, CDR1 is MNHEY and CDR2 is SMNVEV (reference sequence). This CDR3 has 13 residues. CDR3 in DNA: TGTGCCAGCAGCGGACAGGGAGGCTCACCCCTCCACTTT. It specifies CASSGQGGSPLHF.

The chain couples TRBV18 to TRBJ2-3, with D maybe TRBD1 (5 bases). The CDR3 runs to 16 residues. CDR1 is KGHSH and CDR2 is LQKENI in the germline V gene. The V end was cut by 2 bases, the J end by 0 bases, with 12 bases between. The CDR3, as DNA: TGTGCCAGCTCACCAAGGAAGCAGGGCAGCACAGATACGCAGTATTTT. This encodes CASSPRKQGSTDTQYF.

The V gene is TRBV4-2, the J gene TRBJ1-1; 9 nucleotides agree with TRBD1. The CDR3 sequence is 14 residues long. CDR1 LGHNA and CDR2 YNFKEQ come from the germline V gene. Unmatched junction bases numbered 2, after V lost 5 bases and J lost 1 base. CDR3 loop: CASSKDRGNTEAFF. The CDR3 nucleotides are TGTGCCAGCAGCAAGGACAGGGGGAACACTGAAGCTTTCTTT.

V usage is TRBV9 and J usage is TRBJ2-3; D not certain. Trimming cost V 0 bases and J 4 bases, with 9 bases left between them. CDR1 is SGDLS, CDR2 YYNGEE, per germline. The CDR3 sequence is 14 residues long. The CDR3 DNA is TGTGCCAGCAGCGTAGCTCGCCTAGCAGATACGCAGTATTTT. This codes for CASSVARLADTQYF.

J is TRBJ1-2 and V is TRBV19; no reliable D call. CDR3 length: 15 amino acids. CDR1 LNHDA and CDR2 SQIVND come from the germline V gene (reference sequence). V was clipped by 6 bases and J by 1 base, with 15 bases between them. The CDR3 loop reads CASSRAGHLNYGYTF. The CDR3 DNA reads TGTGCCAGTAGCCGTGCTGGGCACCTTAACTATGGCTACACCTTC.

This clone has more than one count but fewer than ten. The rearrangement uses TRBV5-6 and TRBJ1-3, with 7 bases lining up with TRBD1. This CDR3 has 15 amino acids. V was pared by 4 bases and J by 2 bases, with 6 bases of the junction left unmatched. In germline, CDR1 is SGHDT, CDR2 YYEEEE. CDR3 DNA: TGTGCCAGCAGCGTCCCGACAGGGACTGGAAACACCATATATTTT. Amino acids: CASSVPTGTGNTIYF.

The CDR3 here is CASSVTSGGHYEQYF. The CDR3 DNA is TGCGCCAGCAGTGTGACTAGCGGGGGGCACTACGAGCAGTACTTC. The chain uses TRBV10-1 and TRBJ2-7; 13 bases fit TRBD2. CDR1 and CDR2 from the germline V gene are WNHNN and SYGVQD (reference sequence). The CDR3 extends over 15 amino acids. V shed 4 bases and J 3 bases; nucleotides not matched to a gene: 3.

The chain links TRBV9 to TRBJ2-7; 7 bases match TRBD2. The CDR3 loop spans 16 amino acids. Germline CDR1 is SGDLS and CDR2 is YYNGEE. The trim removed 2 bases at V and 2 bases at J, leaving 10 bases unmatched. CDR3 protein: CASSVAPASGPYEQYF. CDR3 bases: TGTGCCAGCAGCGTGGCCCCGGCTAGCGGTCCCTACGAGCAGTACTTC. Supplemented by reference TRBV9 and TRBJ2-7, the full variable domain reads DSGVTQTPKHLITATGQRVTLRCSPRSGDLSVYWYQQSLDQGLQFLIQYYNGEERAKGNILERFSAQQFPDLHSELNLSSLELGDSALYFCASSVAPASGPYEQYFGPGTRLTVT.

This chain connects TRBV2 to TRBJ2-7; tentatively, D is TRBD1 (5 bases). V lost 6 bases to trimming and J lost 7 bases, with 10 bases between them. CDR1 and CDR2 from the germline V gene are SNHLY and FYNNEI. This CDR3 contains 11 residues. CDR3 DNA sequence: TGTGCCAGCAGCGAATACAGGGAGCAGTACTTC. It codes for CASSEYREQYF.

This clone was detected once. The CDR3 nucleotides are TGTGCCAGCAGTAGAGAGACTAATGAGCAGTTCTTC. It is translated as CASSRETNEQFF. The rearrangement uses TRBV2 and TRBJ2-1, with D unclear. The V end was cut by 5 bases, the J end by 7 bases, with 9 bases between. The germline V gene encodes CDR1 SNHLY and CDR2 FYNNEI. This CDR3 region has 12 residues.

This chain connects TRBV2 to TRBJ1-5, with D unclear. V gave up 7 bases and J gave up 15 bases, with 22 bases separating them. From germline, CDR1 is SNHLY and CDR2 FYNNEI. This CDR3 spans 13 amino acids. In DNA, the CDR3 is TGTGCCAGCAATGGGAATTCCGGGGTTCCTTCGCATTTT. Its translation: CASNGNSGVPSHF.

The gene calls are TRBV5-1 and TRBJ1-2; D is uncertain. Trimming stripped 0 bases from V and 5 bases from J, with 5 bases between. CDR3 length: 12 residues. CDR1 and CDR2 from the germline V gene are SGHRS and YFSETQ. The CDR3 loop is CASSLERYGYTF. The CDR3 DNA sequence: TGCGCCAGCAGCTTGGAGAGATATGGCTACACCTTC.